Below, 27 T cell receptor beta chains from the same sample are listed, as sequenced in a study of glioma-infiltrating T cells. Using RNA template, CDR3s of TCR alpha and beta were amplified with iRepertoire arm-PCR. TCRdb analysed the multiplex PCR reads with MiXCR anew, one entry per CDR3 protein. The table includes approximately 100,000 distinct CDR3 sequences, approximately 26% detected once. Sequencing input: glioma tissue, nonneoplastic brain tissue, or PBMCs (not recorded which). These receptors all stem from a human donor with low-grade glioma or glioblastoma, undergoing nonglioma brain surgery, or in good health (not recorded which).

The genes are TRBV11-1 and TRBJ2-1; 8 positions agree with TRBD2. This CDR3 is built from 15 residues. Losses at the gene ends were 5 bases for V and 8 bases for J; bases not matched to a gene: 11. Germline assignment: CDR1 SGHAT and CDR2 FQDESV (reference sequence). The CDR3 protein is CASSPTAGVTYEQFF. The DNA of the CDR3 is TGTGCCAGCAGCCCAACAGCGGGAGTGACGTATGAGCAGTTCTTC.

As concerns this clonotype: One end of the junction is discordant with germline, which a read error may explain. The chain couples TRBV6-5 to TRBJ2-5; 10 bases are a match to TRBD2. Germline assignment: CDR1 MNHEY and CDR2 SVGAGI. The length of the CDR3 is 14 residues. The CDR3 region is CASSPSGGEEAQYF. CDR3 in DNA: TGTGCCAGCAGCCCTAGCGGGGGAGAAGAGGCCCAGTACTTC.

There are many counts of this clonotype. The rearrangement joins TRBV6-2 or TRBV6-3 to TRBJ2-7; D unresolved. The V gene lost 3 bases and the J gene lost 0 bases, with 12 bases spanning the gap. Germline lookup yields CDR1 MNHEY and CDR2 SVGEGT. This CDR3 has 15 amino acids. CDR3 residues: CASSYGRASSYEQYF. DNA for the CDR3: TGTGCCAGCAGTTATGGACGGGCGAGCTCCTACGAGCAGTACTTC.

This clonotype was picked up many times. This chain joins TRBV12-3 or TRBV12-4 and TRBJ2-2; possibly TRBD1 for D (5 bases). Trimming stripped 1 base from V and 7 bases from J, with 13 bases between. The CDR3 has 15 amino acids. CDR3 sequence: CASSLEFQGGGELFF. The CDR3 DNA follows: TGTGCCAGCAGTTTAGAGTTCCAGGGCGGCGGGGAGCTGTTTTTT.

In its sample, this clonotype was seen many times. The chain links TRBV6-6 to TRBJ2-5; the match to TRBD1 covers 7 bases. This CDR3 contains 15 residues. V trimming: 0 bases; J trimming: 4 bases; junction bases outside the gene matches: 5. Germline values: CDR1 MNHNY, CDR2 SVGAGI (reference sequence). The CDR3 loop is CASSYSGQAGETQYF. CDR3 DNA sequence: TGTGCCAGCAGTTACTCTGGACAGGCAGGAGAGACCCAGTACTTC.

This chain uses TRBV5-4 with TRBJ2-3; D is tentatively TRBD1 or TRBD2 (6 bases each). Germline V gene data show CDR1 as SGHNT and CDR2 as YYREEE (reference sequence). The CDR3 runs 15 residues. The V end was cut by 4 bases, the J end by 3 bases, with 15 bases between. In DNA form, the CDR3 reads TGTGCCAGCAGCCCGGGGGACACGGAAACAGATACGCAGTATTTT. This codes for CASSPGDTETDTQYF.

The sample holds many counts of this clonotype. V and J are TRBV29-1 and TRBJ2-7; D remains ambiguous. The CDR3 covers 11 residues. Trimming stripped 5 bases from V and 0 bases from J, with 5 bases between. Germline CDR1 is SQVTM and CDR2 is ANQGSEA. The CDR3 loop reads CSVYGSYEQYF. DNA for the CDR3: TGCAGCGTTTACGGCTCCTACGAGCAGTACTTC.

This clonotype showed up many times. The chain has TRBV14 and TRBJ1-5; TRBD1 is a possible D gene (6 bases). V shed 4 bases and J shed 2 bases, with 18 bases lying between them. This CDR3 has 17 amino acids. From germline, CDR1 is SGHDN and CDR2 FVKESK. The CDR3 DNA sequence: TGTGCCAGCAGCCTTTTTCTCCAGGGGTTGGGCAATCAGCCCCAGCATTTT. It yields the protein CASSLFLQGLGNQPQHF.

To note about this clonotype: A much more abundant neighbour one base away suggests this may be a read error. The chain combines TRBV29-1 with TRBJ2-7; perhaps TRBD1 as D (5 bases). Germline V gene sequence: CDR1 SQVTM, CDR2 ANQGSEA. The CDR3 is 12 residues long. V was trimmed by 3 bases and J by 9 bases, leaving 15 bases between them. The CDR3 spells CSVEGPPTGQYF. The CDR3 DNA reads TGCAGCGTTGAGGGGCCACCTACAGGGCAGTACTTC.

In this sample, this clonotype turned up many times. J is TRBJ2-3 and V is TRBV29-1; no clear D gene. V dropped 6 bases and J dropped 5 bases, with 9 bases sitting between them. The CDR3 covers 11 residues. Germline loops: CDR1 SQVTM, CDR2 ANQGSEA. The CDR3 sequence is CSVAMVDTQYF. The CDR3 DNA sequence: TGCAGCGTCGCAATGGTAGATACGCAGTATTTT.

This clonotype occurred many times. The chain recombines TRBV24-1 with TRBJ2-7, with no clear D. Germline CDR1 is KGHDR and CDR2 is SFDVKD. The germline V and J ends were trimmed by 12 bases and 6 bases, with 17 bases remaining between them. The CDR3 is made up of 12 amino acids. The CDR3 sequence: CAPGATLGEQYF. In DNA form, the CDR3 reads TGTGCCCCCGGAGCCACTCTAGGCGAGCAGTACTTC.

This clonotype was counted many times. V and J are TRBV7-3 and TRBJ2-1; the D gene is possibly TRBD2 (5 bases). The V and J ends lost 6 bases and 6 bases respectively, with 21 bases between them. The CDR3 loop spans 16 amino acids. Germline V lookup: CDR1 SGHTA, CDR2 FQGTGA. DNA for the CDR3: TGTGCCAGCAGTCTAAGGTCAAGCGGATTGGGCAATGAGCAGTTCTTC. Translated: CASSLRSSGLGNEQFF.

A remark on this clonotype: A much larger clone lies one base from this, so it may be a read error. V and J are TRBV6-2 or TRBV6-3 and TRBJ1-1, with 8 bases identical to TRBD1. This CDR3 has 15 amino acids. V lost 6 bases and J lost 4; bases outside the gene matches: 10. Germline CDR1 and CDR2: MNHEY and SVGEGT. This chain's CDR3 is CASSLYGQGTTEAFF. The CDR3 region has the DNA TGTGCCAGCAGCTTGTATGGACAGGGAACCACTGAAGCTTTCTTT.

This clonotype was seen ten or more times. A much larger clonotype is one base distant, so this may be a read error. The J gene is TRBJ2-3, the V gene TRBV6-6, with D maybe TRBD2 (5 bases). Germline-derived CDR1 and CDR2 are MNHNY and SVGAGI (reference sequence). The CDR3 has 15 amino acids. V was trimmed by 2 bases and J by 3 bases, leaving 12 bases between them. This CDR3 is CASSYGLGETDTQYF. CDR3 nucleotide sequence: TGTGCCAGCAGTTACGGTCTCGGGGAAACAGATACGCAGTATTTT.

This clonotype was detected many times. The chain uses TRBV7-3 and TRBJ1-1; 9 bases match TRBD1. The V gene's germline CDR1 is SGHTA and CDR2 FQGTGA. V lost 4 bases to trimming and J lost 5 bases; unmatched junction nucleotides: 5. There are 14 residues in the CDR3. CDR3 coding DNA: TGTGCCAGCAGCTCTACAGGGGGCGGAACTGAAGCTTTCTTT. Translated, it gives CASSSTGGGTEAFF.

The sample holds many counts of this clonotype. The chain is built from TRBV29-1 and TRBJ2-7, with a tentative D call TRBD1 (6 bases). The CDR3 is 12 residues long. Germline V gene lookup returns CDR1 SQVTM and CDR2 ANQGSEA. Deletions cut 7 bases from V and 0 bases from J, with 10 bases between. CDR3 protein: CSGGLHSYEQYF. The CDR3 DNA sequence: TGCAGCGGGGGGCTTCACTCCTACGAGCAGTACTTC.

This clonotype has a count of ten or more. The V and J genes are TRBV7-2 and TRBJ2-5; D gene unclear. CDR1 is SGHTA, CDR2 FQGNSA, per germline. The V gene lost 4 bases and the J gene lost 3 bases, with 9 bases spanning the gap. CDR3 size: 13 residues. Here the CDR3 DNA reads TGTGCCAGCAGCTCCCTAACTAAAGAGACCCAGTACTTC. This encodes CASSSLTKETQYF.

The V call is TRBV25-1, the J call TRBJ2-7; D possibly corresponds to TRBD2 (5 bases). The CDR3 contains 15 residues. Deletions cut 4 bases from V and 2 bases from J, with 15 bases between. Germline-derived CDR1 and CDR2 are MGHDK and SYGVNS. CDR3 residues: CASSAPGKGTYEQYF. In DNA form, the CDR3 reads TGTGCCAGCAGTGCACCGGGAAAGGGCACCTACGAGCAGTACTTC.

This rearrangement joins TRBV20-1 to TRBJ2-7, with a weak D call TRBD1 (8 bases). The V gene's germline CDR1 is DFQATT and CDR2 SNEGSKA (reference sequence). With 1 base removed from V and 4 bases from J, the gap between germline ends came to 23 bases. The CDR3 is 17 residues long. The CDR3 loop reads CSARGLRTGGGRYEQYF. In DNA form, the CDR3 reads TGCAGTGCTAGAGGGTTAAGAACAGGGGGGGGCAGGTACGAGCAGTACTTC.

This clonotype was detected many times. The chain joins TRBV6-6 to TRBJ2-7, with D possibly matching TRBD1 (5 bases). Trimming pared 1 base from V and 2 bases from J, leaving 12 bases between. The V gene's germline CDR1 is MNHNY and CDR2 SVGAGI (reference sequence). This CDR3 is built from 15 residues. The CDR3 is CASSYWWTSTYEQYF. The CDR3, as DNA: TGTGCCAGCAGTTACTGGTGGACATCTACCTACGAGCAGTACTTC.

This clonotype has more than one count but fewer than ten. The V gene is TRBV18, the J gene TRBJ2-7; a possible D gene is TRBD1 (6 bases). Between the trimmed V and J ends, which lost 7 bases and 5 bases, there was a span of 18 bases. This CDR3 spans 14 amino acids. CDR1 is KGHSH and CDR2 is LQKENI in the germline V gene. The CDR3 is CASLDWTAVHEQYF. CDR3 DNA sequence: TGTGCCAGCTTGGATTGGACAGCTGTCCACGAGCAGTACTTC.

Many counts were recorded for this clonotype. The V and J genes are TRBV5-1 and TRBJ1-2, with D perhaps matching TRBD1 (5 bases). The CDR3 extends over 11 amino acids. In germline, CDR1 is SGHRS, CDR2 YFSETQ. V dropped 4 bases and J dropped 10 bases, with 11 bases sitting between them. The CDR3 reads CASSPGGTYTF. The CDR3 nucleotides are TGCGCCAGCAGCCCGGGGGGGACCTACACCTTC.

This clonotype was found many times. The chain recombines TRBV28 with TRBJ1-4; perhaps TRBD1 as D (5 bases). Germline CDR1 MDHEN, CDR2 SYDVKM. Deletions cut 7 bases from V and 6 bases from J, with 9 bases between. This CDR3 spans 12 amino acids. As DNA, the CDR3 is TGTGCCAGCAAGTTGGGGCATGAAAAACTGTTTTTT. Translation: CASKLGHEKLFF.

This clonotype was observed a handful of times. This sequence joins TRBV5-6 and TRBJ2-4, with 9 bases aligning to TRBD1. The length of the CDR3 is 14 residues. Trimming at V came to 4 bases and at J to 5 bases, leaving 4 bases not matched to a gene. Per the germline V gene, CDR1 is SGHDT and CDR2 is YYEEEE. CDR3 nucleotides: TGTGCCAGCAGCCCCCGGACAGGGGAAAACATTCAGTACTTC. Translation: CASSPRTGENIQYF.

This clonotype was counted at least ten times. The chain joins TRBV12-3 or TRBV12-4 to TRBJ2-3, with D possibly being TRBD2 (6 bases). This CDR3 region has 15 residues. V was trimmed by 5 bases and J by 3 bases, leaving 15 bases between them. This chain's CDR3 is CASSRGLSRTDTQYF. The CDR3 coding sequence is TGTGCCAGCAGTCGGGGACTCTCCAGAACAGATACGCAGTATTTT.

Points on this clonotype: A much larger clone differs from this one at a single base, so this may be a read error. The chain carries TRBV7-6 and TRBJ2-5; either TRBD1 or TRBD2 may fit D (6 bases each). This CDR3 contains 16 residues. With 5 bases removed from V and 5 bases from J, the gap between germline ends came to 21 bases. Looked up from germline, CDR1 is SGHVS and CDR2 is FNYEAQ. Here the CDR3 DNA reads TGTGCCAGCAGCCCTAGACTAGGGGGAGGCGGTGAGACCCAGTACTTC. Translation: CASSPRLGGGGETQYF.

The table lists this clonotype with many counts. This chain uses TRBV27 with TRBJ2-1, with 7 bases identical to TRBD1. There are 14 residues in the CDR3. The trim removed 10 bases at V and 5 bases at J, leaving 11 bases unmatched. Germline-derived CDR1 and CDR2 are MNHEY and SMNVEV (reference sequence). This CDR3 reads CATKLGQPNNEQFF. The CDR3 DNA follows: TGTGCCACAAAGCTGGGACAGCCCAACAATGAGCAGTTCTTC.